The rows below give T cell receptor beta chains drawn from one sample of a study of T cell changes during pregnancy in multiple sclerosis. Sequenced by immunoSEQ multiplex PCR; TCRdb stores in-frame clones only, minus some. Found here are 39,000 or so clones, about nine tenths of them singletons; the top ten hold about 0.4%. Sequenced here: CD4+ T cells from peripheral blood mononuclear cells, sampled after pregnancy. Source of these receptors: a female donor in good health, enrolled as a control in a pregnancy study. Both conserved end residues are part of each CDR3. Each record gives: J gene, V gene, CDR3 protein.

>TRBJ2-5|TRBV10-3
CAIRKGLGAGETQYF
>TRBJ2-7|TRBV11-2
CASSSRLAGYEQYF
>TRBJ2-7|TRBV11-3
CASSQMSAGGLYEQYF
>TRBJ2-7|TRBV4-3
CASSQENFYEQYF
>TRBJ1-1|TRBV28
CASGNRGYTEAFF
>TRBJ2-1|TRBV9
CASSVDSGDTRPYNEQFF
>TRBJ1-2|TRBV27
CASSSRSLYGYTF
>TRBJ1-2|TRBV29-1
CSVAHPRITLNYGYTF
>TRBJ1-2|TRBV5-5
CASTIDWFGANYGYTF
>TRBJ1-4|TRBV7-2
CASSTQGGSEKLFF
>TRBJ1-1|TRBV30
CAWNGAKGITEAFF
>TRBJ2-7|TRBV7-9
CASSGRTGNYEQYF
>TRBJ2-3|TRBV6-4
CASSELGLEGGAGTQYF
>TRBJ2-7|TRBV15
CATSRGAGALSSYEQYF
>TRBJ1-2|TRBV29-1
CSVEERQANYGYTF
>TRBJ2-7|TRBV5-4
CASSQGLAGSYEQYF
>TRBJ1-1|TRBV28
CASSINTEAFF
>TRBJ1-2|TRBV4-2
CASSQEGQTANYGYTF
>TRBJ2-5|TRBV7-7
CASSLGGGGSPETQYF
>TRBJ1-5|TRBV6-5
CASSLGEGGNQPQHF
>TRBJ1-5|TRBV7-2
CASSTGGLGGQPQHF
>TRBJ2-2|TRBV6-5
CASSSAGGPVTGELFF
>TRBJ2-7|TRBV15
CATSTGLATYEQYF
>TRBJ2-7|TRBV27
CASSAGTKPSYEQYF
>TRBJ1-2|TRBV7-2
CASTTPTPTGGYGYTF
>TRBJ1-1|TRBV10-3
CAISASTGVSFF
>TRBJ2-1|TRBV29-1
CSVEDLQGRYNEQFF
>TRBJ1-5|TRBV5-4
CASSLQGGNQPQHF
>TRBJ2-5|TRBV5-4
CASSFDSQETRYF
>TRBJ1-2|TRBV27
CASSTRGNYGYTF
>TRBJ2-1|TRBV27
CASSSTGLRYNEQFF
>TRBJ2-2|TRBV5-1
CASSLVMVTGSTGELFF
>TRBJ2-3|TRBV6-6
CASSYLADTQYF
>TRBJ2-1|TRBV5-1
CASSTTGVHEQFF
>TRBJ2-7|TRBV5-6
CASSSPGGSDYEQYF
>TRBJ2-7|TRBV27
CASRYGASYEQYF